These 8 T cell receptor beta chains originate from one sample sequenced in a study of metastatic and nonmetastatic thyroid tumors. No treatment of any kind had been given to any patient before thyroid surgery. Through MiXCR, TCRdb re-clonotyped the PCR reads. The repertoire has some 15,000 clones, approximately 20% of them found once; the top ten carry roughly 12%. The specimen was blood. These receptors all stem from a female donor with papillary thyroid cancer or a benign thyroid nodule (not recorded which). Some clones in this sample may be carry-over from other donors' samples.

By proportion, this clone is medium-sized (0.01 to 0.1%). The chain carries TRBV20-1 and TRBJ2-6, with D hard to call. Looked up from germline, CDR1 is DFQATT and CDR2 is SNEGSKA (reference sequence). This CDR3 comprises 14 residues. The V end lost 2 bases, the J end lost 2 bases, and 7 bases lay between the germline ends. The CDR3 reads CSARTTTGANVLTF. The CDR3, as DNA: TGCAGTGCTAGAACGACAACTGGGGCCAACGTCCTGACTTTC.

At least ten counts were recorded for this clone. The chain couples TRBV7-9 to TRBJ2-3; 9 bases align to TRBD2. The J segment lost 6 bases and the V segment lost 0 bases, leaving 10 bases of the junction unmatched. The CDR3 spans 17 residues. Germline assignment: CDR1 SEHNR and CDR2 FQNEAQ (reference sequence). The CDR3 reads CASSLAMGAGGSDTQYF. The CDR3, as DNA: TGTGCCAGCAGCTTAGCGATGGGCGCGGGAGGGTCCGATACGCAGTATTTT. Variable domain in full (rest from reference TRBV7-9 and TRBJ2-3): DTGVSQNPRHKITKRGQNVTFRCDPISEHNRLYWYRQTLGQGPEFLTYFQNEAQLEKSRLLSDRFSAERPKGSFSTLEIQRTEQGDSAMYLCASSLAMGAGGSDTQYFGPGTRLTVL.

By share, this clone ranks as medium-sized. The J gene is TRBJ2-1, the V gene TRBV6-5, with 12 positions matching TRBD2. The CDR3 spans 16 residues. Losses at the gene ends were 2 bases for V and 6 bases for J; bases not matched to a gene: 5. Germline loops: CDR1 MNHEY, CDR2 SVGAGI. The CDR3 nucleotides are TGTGCCAGCAGTTACGGGCGACTAGCGGGAGTCAATGAGCAGTTCTTC. It specifies CASSYGRLAGVNEQFF.

There are many counts of this clone. The chain employs TRBV5-6 and TRBJ2-1; 9 positions match TRBD2. J lost 10 bases, V lost 1 base, and 3 bases had no gene match. This CDR3 is built from 13 residues. In germline, CDR1 is SGHDT, CDR2 YYEEEE. The CDR3 reads CASSLLRGGEQFF. In DNA form, the CDR3 reads TGTGCCAGCAGCTTGTTGCGGGGGGGGGAGCAGTTCTTC.

The table lists this clone with many counts. Since a much larger clone is just one base distant, this may be a read error. Different DNA sequences within this sample yield the same CDR3. CDR3 in amino acids: CASSQEQPTYNEQFF. CDR3 DNA sequence: TGCGCCAGCAGCCAAGAGCAGCCAACCTACAATGAGCAGTTCTTC. The V call is TRBV4-1, the J call TRBJ2-1; D is undetermined. Germline V gives CDR1 MGHRA, CDR2 YSYEKL. V was pared by 0 bases and J by 2 bases, with 8 bases between. The CDR3 is 15 amino acids.

This clone was seen ten or more times. A much larger clone lies a single base off, so this may be a read error. Different DNA sequences within this sample yield the same CDR3. The V gene is TRBV6-1, the J gene TRBJ2-7, with TRBD2 matching 12 bases. Germline loops: CDR1 MNHNS, CDR2 SASEGT. The CDR3 spans 15 residues. The ends lost 5 bases at V and 8 bases at J; junction bases unmatched: 10. For the CDR3, the DNA is TGTGCCAGCAGTTGGACTAGCGGGACCCAATTGCAGCAGTACTTC. As protein: CASSWTSGTQLQQYF.

The CDR3 bases are TGTGCCTGGAGTCGAGGGGCTGGGGCCAACGTCCTGACTTTC. Its protein product is CAWSRGAGANVLTF. The chain recombines TRBV30 with TRBJ2-6; D assignment may be TRBD1 or TRBD2 (5 bases each). Trimming removed 2 bases from V and 2 bases from J, with 7 bases in between. This CDR3 is 14 amino acids long. Per germline, CDR1 GTSNPN and CDR2 SVGIG (reference sequence).

This clone is labeled as medium-sized. V usage is TRBV25-1 and J usage is TRBJ2-7, with D possibly TRBD2 on 5 matching bases. The CDR3 loop spans 18 amino acids. Germline values: CDR1 MGHDK, CDR2 SYGVNS. V lost 4 bases and J 0 bases, leaving 22 bases between the germline ends. The CDR3 region has the DNA TGTGCCAGCAGTGCTGGGCAGCGGAAGACACCAAGCTCCTACGAGCAGTACTTC. Protein: CASSAGQRKTPSSYEQYF.